This TCR beta chain stems from a study of CD8 T cells in ankylosing spondylitis. Study conclusions and caveats: Researchers report that disease-linked clones proved CD8+ and relatively rare in peripheral blood. About 8 highly homologous variants made up a TCR beta motif, and this motif appeared characteristic of ankylosing spondylitis blood. Disease-linked clones were reportedly significantly enriched in matched ankylosing spondylitis synovial fluid.

Quantitative 5'-RACE with molecular barcodes was used to make the TCR beta libraries. A single record per CDR3 protein comes from TCRdb applying MiXCR to the 5' RACE reads. The sample lists around 450,000 distinct CDR3 sequences, about 24% occurring once. The CDR3 is made up of 13 amino acids. V dropped 3 bases and J dropped 4 bases, with 10 bases sitting between them. The germline CDR1 and CDR2 sequences are SGHRS and YFSETQ. Points on this clonotype: Its matching antigen is unknown.

This clonotype was obtained from a male donor with ankylosing spondylitis. V gene TRBV5-1 combines with J gene TRBJ1-1; D ambiguous. Sample: blood, either unsorted or a sorted T cell fraction (not recorded which). The CDR3 loop is CASSWSSITEAFF. The DNA of the CDR3 is TGCGCCAGCAGCTGGTCTTCGATCACTGAAGCTTTCTTT.